The 27 T cell receptor beta chains in this list originate from one sample, sequenced in a study of blood T cell repertoires in COVID-19. Repertoires were generated with immunoSEQ multiplex PCR, while TCRdb's copy carries only in-frame clones and drops some. The table lists about 250,000 clones, roughly 85% of them singletons. Specimen: PBMCs or T cells enriched from blood (not recorded which). The source of these receptors is a woman aged 45-65 years with acute COVID-19.

This clone was detected a few times. The chain joins TRBV5-8 to TRBJ2-7, with a possible D match to TRBD1 (5 bases). Trimming cost V 0 bases and J 6 bases, with 7 bases left between them. From germline, CDR1 is SGHTS and CDR2 YDEGEE. This CDR3 is 12 amino acids long. Here the CDR3 DNA reads TGTGCCAGCAGCTTGGGCCAGGGCGAGCAGTACTTC. Residues: CASSLGQGEQYF.

This chain joins TRBV3-1 (or the pseudogene TRBV3-2) and TRBJ1-4; TRBD1 matches 9 bases. The germline gives CDR1 LGHDT, CDR2 YNNKEL (reference sequence). J lost 0 bases, V lost 4 bases, and 6 bases had no gene match. The CDR3 runs to 17 residues. The CDR3 nucleotides read TGTGCCAGCAGCCCCCGGACAGGGGATACAACTAATGAAAAACTGTTTTTT. Translation: CASSPRTGDTTNEKLFF.

This chain uses TRBV7-9 with TRBJ1-2, with TRBD1 matching over 12 bases. The CDR3 extends over 14 amino acids. Germline V gives CDR1 SEHNR, CDR2 FQNEAQ (reference sequence). V was clipped by 4 bases and J by 8 bases; unmatched bases: 5. The CDR3 region has the DNA TGTGCCAGCAGCTCGGGACAGGGGGCGAGAGGCTACACCTTC. It codes for CASSSGQGARGYTF.

As DNA, the CDR3 is TGTGCCAGCAGCTCCCTCTTCACAGAGCAGGAGACCCAGTACTTC. Its translation is CASSSLFTEQETQYF. The rearrangement uses TRBV7-8 and TRBJ2-5; D is ambiguous. Trimming took off 4 bases at V and 5 bases at J, with 17 bases between the two ends. There are 15 residues in the CDR3. Germline CDR1 is SGHVS and CDR2 is FQNEAQ.

The V and J genes are TRBV7-2 and TRBJ2-5; 9 bases are a match to TRBD1. Losses at the gene ends were 3 bases for V and 2 bases for J; bases not matched to a gene: 7. This CDR3 is built from 16 residues. Germline loops: CDR1 SGHTA, CDR2 FQGNSA. CDR3 amino acids: CASSLSPGTGQETQYF. CDR3 nucleotide sequence: TGTGCCAGCAGCTTGAGCCCCGGGACAGGGCAAGAGACCCAGTACTTC.

This clone was seen only a few times. The genes are TRBV5-1 and TRBJ1-4, with D unclear. The CDR3 totals 13 residues. CDR1 is SGHRS, CDR2 YFSETQ, per germline. With 2 bases removed from V and 5 bases from J, the gap between germline ends came to 7 bases. The CDR3 nucleotides are TGCGCCAGCAGCTTTGGAGGGAATGAAAAACTGTTTTTT. Encoded protein: CASSFGGNEKLFF.

In this sample, this clone turned up once. The chain has TRBV7-6 and TRBJ2-7; 11 bases fit TRBD1. There are 17 residues in the CDR3. V shed 0 bases and J 4 bases; nucleotides not matched to a gene: 8. CDR1 is SGHVS, CDR2 FNYEAQ, per germline. The CDR3 DNA is TGTGCCAGCAGCTTAGCAGCGGGACAGGGGGGTTTATACGAGCAGTACTTC. Its translation is CASSLAAGQGGLYEQYF.

The genes are TRBV4-2 and TRBJ1-5; D is ambiguous. This CDR3 has 13 residues. Per the germline V gene, CDR1 is LGHNA and CDR2 is YNFKEQ. Trimming pared 1 base from V and 8 bases from J, leaving 9 bases between. The CDR3 coding sequence is TGTGCCAGCAGCCAAGGGAGGAGGGAGCCCCAGCATTTT. Its translation: CASSQGRREPQHF.

This sequence joins TRBV29-1 and TRBJ2-1; the match to TRBD2 covers 14 bases. Per the germline V gene, CDR1 is SQVTM and CDR2 is ANQGSEA. V shed 2 bases and J 4 bases; nucleotides not matched to a gene: 4. The CDR3 spans 16 residues. The CDR3 protein is CSVERTSGGNYNEQFF. The CDR3 DNA sequence: TGCAGCGTTGAAAGGACTAGCGGGGGGAATTACAATGAGCAGTTCTTC.

The V and J genes are TRBV25-1 and TRBJ1-2; tentative D call: TRBD1 (5 bases). Germline lookup yields CDR1 MGHDK and CDR2 SYGVNS. The CDR3 contains 13 residues. The ends were cut back, 4 bases at V and 8 bases at J, with 14 bases in the middle. CDR3 DNA: TGTGCCAGCAGTGCCGGGGGGTTGCAGGGCTACACCTTC. It encodes CASSAGGLQGYTF.

The sample holds a few counts of this clone. The gene calls are TRBV18 and TRBJ2-7; TRBD2 matches at 7 bases. This CDR3 contains 13 residues. J lost 3 bases, V lost 1 base, and 0 bases had no gene match. Germline CDR1 reads KGHSH; CDR2 reads LQKENI. The chain's CDR3 is CASSPLAGYEQYF. CDR3 in DNA: TGTGCCAGCTCACCACTAGCGGGCTACGAGCAGTACTTC.

The V call is TRBV7-6, the J call TRBJ2-5, with 11 nucleotides matching TRBD1. The junction had 6 bases not matched to a gene; V was cut back by 4 bases and J by 5 bases. The CDR3 is made up of 15 amino acids. Germline CDR1 and CDR2: SGHVS and FNYEAQ. CDR3 protein: CASSSGQGVWETQYF. CDR3 sequence (DNA): TGTGCCAGCAGCTCGGGACAGGGGGTTTGGGAGACCCAGTACTTC.

This chain links TRBV19 with TRBJ1-2, with D unresolved. Germline lookup yields CDR1 LNHDA and CDR2 SQIVND (reference sequence). V lost 5 bases to trimming and J lost 3 bases, with 16 bases between them. CDR3 length: 15 residues. Written as DNA, the CDR3 is TGTGCCAGTAGTCCCTCGTCCCCCTCGGACTATGGCTACACCTTC. As protein: CASSPSSPSDYGYTF.

The chain uses TRBV6-5 and TRBJ1-2, with 12 nucleotides matching TRBD1. The CDR3 extends over 15 amino acids. Trimming at V came to 7 bases and at J to 7 bases, leaving 10 bases not matched to a gene. CDR1 is MNHEY and CDR2 is SVGAGI in the germline V gene. CDR3 protein: CASKPGQGAQGGYTF. CDR3 in DNA: TGTGCCAGCAAACCGGGACAGGGGGCGCAGGGTGGCTACACCTTC.

The gene calls are TRBV27 and TRBJ2-1, with 7 positions matching TRBD2. V shed 10 bases, J shed 8 bases, and the junction held 17 bases outside the gene matches. Germline V lookup: CDR1 MNHEY, CDR2 SMNVEV (reference sequence). The CDR3 is 15 amino acids. In nucleotides, the CDR3 is TGTGCCACCACCAGGGCTACAGCGGGGATACATGAGCAGTTCTTC. Protein: CATTRATAGIHEQFF.

This clone was seen only a few times. V usage is TRBV6-2 or TRBV6-3 and J usage is TRBJ1-5; TRBD1 is a possible D gene (5 bases). V was cut by 6 bases and J by 4 bases, with 10 bases left in between. CDR1 and CDR2 from the germline V gene are MNHEY and SVGEGT. This CDR3 is 13 amino acids long. The CDR3 DNA is TGTGCCAGCAGCGTGACAGTGAATCAGCCCCAGCATTTT. It translates to CASSVTVNQPQHF.

In this sample, this clone turned up a few times. The V and J genes are TRBV7-2 and TRBJ1-5, with a possible D match to TRBD1 (6 bases). The CDR3 spans 14 residues. V was clipped by 5 bases and J by 6 bases, with 14 bases between them. Looked up from germline, CDR1 is SGHTA and CDR2 is FQGNSA. CDR3 sequence (DNA): TGTGCCAGCAGCCTTATTCAGGGGTCTCAGCCCCAGCATTTT. It translates to CASSLIQGSQPQHF.

The chain uses TRBV19 and TRBJ1-1; 8 bases align to TRBD1. In germline, CDR1 is LNHDA, CDR2 SQIVND (reference sequence). V was pared by 6 bases and J by 0 bases, with 9 bases of the junction left unmatched. The CDR3 has 16 amino acids. The CDR3 DNA is TGTGCCAGTAGACCAGGGGGCGCAGGGGTGAACACTGAAGCTTTCTTT. This sequence encodes CASRPGGAGVNTEAFF.

The V gene is TRBV30, the J gene TRBJ1-6; D is possibly TRBD1 (5 bases). The CDR3 covers 13 residues. The germline CDR1 and CDR2 sequences are GTSNPN and SVGIG (reference sequence). The V end was cut by 0 bases, the J end by 10 bases, with 10 bases between. The CDR3 here is CAWSVQEESPLHF. The CDR3 nucleotides read TGTGCCTGGAGTGTACAGGAAGAGTCACCCCTCCACTTT.

The rearrangement uses TRBV9 and TRBJ1-6; D gene uncertain. Trimming shortened V by 1 base and J by 6 bases, and 11 bases separated the two germline ends. Germline lookup yields CDR1 SGDLS and CDR2 YYNGEE. The CDR3 is 15 residues long. The CDR3 coding sequence is TGTGCCAGCAGCGTATCCGCAGGAGGTAATTCACCCCTCCACTTT. Encoded protein: CASSVSAGGNSPLHF.

This chain links TRBV19 with TRBJ1-1; 7 nucleotides align to TRBD1. The V gene's germline CDR1 is LNHDA and CDR2 SQIVND (reference sequence). The CDR3 length is 13 residues. Germline trimming cut 10 bases from V and 0 bases from J; bases unmatched to any gene: 5. CDR3 region: CATGTDLNTEAFF. The CDR3 DNA reads as TGTGCCACCGGGACAGATCTGAACACTGAAGCTTTCTTT.

The J gene is TRBJ1-2, the V gene TRBV7-2; a possible D gene is TRBD1 (5 bases). Trimming took 1 base from V and 0 from J, leaving 9 bases between them. Germline-derived CDR1 and CDR2 are SGHTA and FQGNSA. The CDR3 runs to 15 residues. CDR3 DNA: TGTGCCAGCAGCTTAGACAGGCTGACTAACTATGGCTACACCTTC. It specifies CASSLDRLTNYGYTF.

The genes are TRBV3-1 (or the pseudogene TRBV3-2) and TRBJ1-1; possible D gene TRBD1, 5 bases. The germline CDR1 and CDR2 sequences are LGHDT and YNNKEL (reference sequence). This CDR3 contains 16 residues. V lost 1 base, J lost 3 bases, and 15 bases lay in between. CDR3 in amino acids: CASSQVGRASDTEAFF. As DNA, the CDR3 is TGTGCCAGCAGCCAAGTCGGCAGGGCAAGTGACACTGAAGCTTTCTTT.

This chain uses TRBV5-6 with TRBJ2-3; D is perhaps TRBD2 (6 bases). The CDR3 has 16 residues. V lost 4 bases and J 1 base, leaving 16 bases between the germline ends. In germline, CDR1 is SGHDT, CDR2 YYEEEE. The CDR3 reads CASSLPGGVGTDTQYF. The CDR3 DNA sequence: TGTGCCAGCAGCCTTCCCGGCGGGGTGGGCACAGATACGCAGTATTTT.

This chain joins TRBV11-2 and TRBJ1-6; possibly TRBD1 for D (5 bases). The CDR3 is made up of 15 amino acids. Germline V lookup: CDR1 SGHAT, CDR2 FQNNGV. V lost 1 base and J lost 5, with 9 bases in between. The CDR3 reads CASSLGWGDNSPLHF. Written as DNA, the CDR3 is TGTGCCAGCAGCTTAGGATGGGGGGATAATTCACCCCTCCACTTT. Combining the CDR3 with reference TRBV11-2 and TRBJ1-6 gives the whole variable domain EAGVAQSPRYKIIEKRQSVAFWCNPISGHATLYWYQQILGQGPKLLIQFQNNGVVDDSQLPKDRFSAERLKGVDSTLKIQPAKLEDSAVYLCASSLGWGDNSPLHFGNGTRLTVT.

This rearrangement joins TRBV29-1 to TRBJ2-5, with D uncertain. V was clipped by 3 bases and J by 5 bases, with 10 bases between them. The CDR3 length is 12 residues. Germline loops: CDR1 SQVTM, CDR2 ANQGSEA. CDR3: CSVDLSRETQYF. The CDR3 DNA follows: TGCAGCGTTGATTTGTCCCGGGAGACCCAGTACTTC.

This rearrangement joins TRBV21-1 to TRBJ1-1; no check of the table's D call, TRBD1, against the DNA was made. TRBV21-1 is described as a pseudogene. This CDR3 is 18 amino acids long. CDR3 sequence reads: CASSKVGRTGGSGTEAFF. The CDR3 coding sequence is TGTGCCAGCAGCAAAGTTGGGCGGACAGGGGGCAGCGGCACTGAAGCTTTCTTT.